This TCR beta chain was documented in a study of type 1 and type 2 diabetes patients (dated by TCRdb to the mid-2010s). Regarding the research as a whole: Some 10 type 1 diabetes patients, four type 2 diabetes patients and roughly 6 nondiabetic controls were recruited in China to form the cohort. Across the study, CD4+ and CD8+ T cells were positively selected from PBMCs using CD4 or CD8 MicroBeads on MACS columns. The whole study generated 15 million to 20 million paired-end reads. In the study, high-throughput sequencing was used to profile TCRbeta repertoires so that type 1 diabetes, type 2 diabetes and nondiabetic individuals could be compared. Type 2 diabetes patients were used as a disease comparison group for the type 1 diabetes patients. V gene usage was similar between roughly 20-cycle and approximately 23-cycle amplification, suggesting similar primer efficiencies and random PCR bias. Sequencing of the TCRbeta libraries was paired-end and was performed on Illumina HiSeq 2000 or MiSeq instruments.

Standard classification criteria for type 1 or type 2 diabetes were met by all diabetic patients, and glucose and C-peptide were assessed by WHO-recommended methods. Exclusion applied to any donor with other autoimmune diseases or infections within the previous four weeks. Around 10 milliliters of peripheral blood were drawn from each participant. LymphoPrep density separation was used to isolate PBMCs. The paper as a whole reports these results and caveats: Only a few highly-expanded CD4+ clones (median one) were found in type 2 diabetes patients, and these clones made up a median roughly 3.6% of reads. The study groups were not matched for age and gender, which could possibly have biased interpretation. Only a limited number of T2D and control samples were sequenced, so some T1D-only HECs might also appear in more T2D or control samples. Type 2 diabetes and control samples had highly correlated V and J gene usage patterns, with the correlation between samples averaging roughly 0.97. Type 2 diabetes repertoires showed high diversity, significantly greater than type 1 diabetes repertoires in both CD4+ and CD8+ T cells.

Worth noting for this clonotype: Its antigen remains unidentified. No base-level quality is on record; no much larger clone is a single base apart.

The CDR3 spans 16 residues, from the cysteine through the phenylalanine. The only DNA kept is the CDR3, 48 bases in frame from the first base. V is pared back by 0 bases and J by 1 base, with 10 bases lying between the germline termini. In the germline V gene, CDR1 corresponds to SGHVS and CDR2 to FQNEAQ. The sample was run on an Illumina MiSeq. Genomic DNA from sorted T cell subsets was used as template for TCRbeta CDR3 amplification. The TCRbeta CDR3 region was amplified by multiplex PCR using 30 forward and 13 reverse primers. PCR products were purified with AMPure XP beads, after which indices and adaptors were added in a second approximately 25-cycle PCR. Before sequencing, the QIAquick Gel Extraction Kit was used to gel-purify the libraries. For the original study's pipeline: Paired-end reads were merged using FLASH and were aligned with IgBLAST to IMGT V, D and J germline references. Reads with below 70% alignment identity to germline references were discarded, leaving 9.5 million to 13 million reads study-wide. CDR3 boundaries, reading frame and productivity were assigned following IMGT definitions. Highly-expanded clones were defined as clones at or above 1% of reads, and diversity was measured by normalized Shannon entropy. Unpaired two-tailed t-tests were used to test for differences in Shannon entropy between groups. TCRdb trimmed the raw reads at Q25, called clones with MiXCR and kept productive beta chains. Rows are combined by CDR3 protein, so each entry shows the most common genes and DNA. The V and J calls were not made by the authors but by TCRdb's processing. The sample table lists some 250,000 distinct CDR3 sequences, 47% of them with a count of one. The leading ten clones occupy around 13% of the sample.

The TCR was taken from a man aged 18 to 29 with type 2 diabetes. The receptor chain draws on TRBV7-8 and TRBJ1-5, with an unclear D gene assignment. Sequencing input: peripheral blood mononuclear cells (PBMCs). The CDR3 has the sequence CASSLARHPSNQPQHF. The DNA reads TGTGCCAGCAGCTTAGCGAGACATCCGAGCAATCAGCCCCAGCATTTT.